This record covers a single T cell receptor beta chain. These data originate in a study of blood T cell repertoires in COVID-19. Overall study: The United States, Italy and Spain supplied acute and convalescent COVID-19 samples. The cDNA or gDNA used as material had been derived from T cells, B-cell-depleted T cells, or PBMCs.

Authors' processing steps: Scientists estimated how many nucleated cells there were by amplifying reference gene primers. Assay: immunoSEQ multiplex PCR; the TCRdb copy retains only in-frame clones and omits some. Clone size and V and J calls were adopted from that table, with D and trimming inferred from the DNA. Among approximately 260,000 clones listed, around 83% were seen once. This receptor was taken from a woman older than 75 with acute or convalescent COVID-19. The specimen was peripheral blood.

The CDR3 is CASSPPAGGRHEQFF. DNA for the CDR3: TGTGCCAGCTCACCACCGGCGGGGGGGCGCCATGAGCAGTTCTTC. The chain recombines TRBV18 with TRBJ2-1, with TRBD2 identical over 9 bases. The V gene end was trimmed by 0 bases and the J gene end by 8 bases; junction bases not matched to a gene: 5. This CDR3 spans 15 amino acids. Germline V lookup: CDR1 KGHSH, CDR2 LQKENI.